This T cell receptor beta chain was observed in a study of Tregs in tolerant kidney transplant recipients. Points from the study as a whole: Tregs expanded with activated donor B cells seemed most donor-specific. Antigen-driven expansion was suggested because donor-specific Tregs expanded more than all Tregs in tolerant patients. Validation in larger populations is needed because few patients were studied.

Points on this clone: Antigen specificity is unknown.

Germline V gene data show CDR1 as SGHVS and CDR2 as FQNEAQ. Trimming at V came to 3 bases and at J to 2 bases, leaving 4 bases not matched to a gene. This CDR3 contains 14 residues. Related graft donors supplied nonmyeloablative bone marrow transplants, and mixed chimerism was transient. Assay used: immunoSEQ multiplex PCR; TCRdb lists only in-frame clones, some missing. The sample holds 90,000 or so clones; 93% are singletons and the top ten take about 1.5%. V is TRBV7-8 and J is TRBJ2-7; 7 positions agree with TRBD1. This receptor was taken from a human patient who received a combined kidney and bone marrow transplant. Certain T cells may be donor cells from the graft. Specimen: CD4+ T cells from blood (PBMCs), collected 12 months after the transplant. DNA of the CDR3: TGTGCCAGCAGCTTCAGGACAGGAACCTACGAGCAGTACTTC. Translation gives CASSFRTGTYEQYF.